Each of the 14 T cell receptor beta chains below was sequenced from the same sample in a study of T cell responses to AZD1222 COVID-19 vaccine. Profiled with immunoSEQ multiplex PCR; TCRdb holds only in-frame clones, not every one. The table has some 180,000 clones, 85% to 95% seen once; the top ten hold roughly 1.4%. The specimen comprised peripheral blood, sampled on day 0 of AZD1222 vaccination. The receptors originated from an adult in good health.

V and J are TRBV6-4 and TRBJ1-5; the D is unclear. CDR1 is MRHNA and CDR2 is SNTAGT in the germline V gene. The CDR3 has 15 residues. V was cut by 3 bases and J by 5 bases, with 14 bases left in between. DNA for the CDR3: TGTGCCAGCAGTGATAGGGTCTGGAGTTATCAGCCCCAGCATTTT. It is translated as CASSDRVWSYQPQHF.

This clone was counted once. This chain connects TRBV6-5 to TRBJ1-1; tentatively, D is TRBD1 (5 bases). Germline V lookup: CDR1 MNHEY, CDR2 SVGAGI. V was pared by 6 bases and J by 0 bases, with 8 bases between. The CDR3 consists of 13 residues. Written as DNA, the CDR3 is TGTGCCAGCAGCGTGACAGTGAACACTGAAGCTTTCTTT. Amino acid sequence: CASSVTVNTEAFF.

The chain carries TRBV6-2 or TRBV6-3 and TRBJ1-1; D gene unclear. The germline V gene has CDR1 MNHEY and CDR2 SVGEGT. Trimming took off 2 bases at V and 1 base at J, with 5 bases between the two ends. The CDR3 loop spans 13 amino acids. In DNA, the CDR3 is TGTGCCAGCAGTTACACCTCGAACACTGAAGCTTTCTTT. It codes for CASSYTSNTEAFF.

This chain's CDR3 is CASRRTEGAFF. As DNA, the CDR3 is TGTGCCAGCCGCAGGACTGAGGGAGCTTTCTTT. The gene calls are TRBV11-2 and TRBJ1-1, with D unclear. Germline CDR1 reads SGHAT; CDR2 reads FQNNGV. The CDR3 has 11 amino acids. The V end was cut by 8 bases, the J end by 10 bases, with 14 bases between.

Remarks on this clone: A read error may account for a junction end that differs from germline. The rearrangement links TRBV15 to TRBJ1-1, with D possibly matching TRBD1 (5 bases). The CDR3 runs 13 residues. Per germline, CDR1 LNHNV and CDR2 YYDKDF (reference sequence). DNA for the CDR3: TGTGCCACCAGCAGAGATCGGTGGACGGAAGGGGAATTT. Its translation is CATSRDRWTEGEF.

The chain combines TRBV11-2 with TRBJ1-6; no clear D. In germline, CDR1 is SGHAT, CDR2 FQNNGV. This CDR3 has 13 amino acids. The ends were cut back, 5 bases at V and 9 bases at J, with 11 bases in the middle. This chain's CDR3 is CASSREVVSPLHF. CDR3 DNA sequence: TGTGCCAGCAGCCGGGAGGTAGTTTCACCCCTCCACTTT.

The chain has TRBV29-1 and TRBJ2-7, with D perhaps matching TRBD1 (5 bases). Trimming removed 0 bases at V and 10 bases at J, with 13 bases between. CDR1 is SQVTM and CDR2 is ANQGSEA in the germline V gene. The CDR3 contains 12 residues. CDR3 region: CSVEDPGQGQYF. In DNA, the CDR3 is TGCAGCGTTGAAGATCCGGGTCAGGGCCAGTACTTC.

This rearrangement joins TRBV14 to TRBJ2-5; 8 bases are a match to TRBD1. Germline V lookup: CDR1 SGHDN, CDR2 FVKESK. The J segment lost 6 bases and the V segment lost 4 bases, leaving 7 bases of the junction unmatched. The CDR3 is 14 amino acids. CDR3 DNA: TGTGCCAGCAGCCCACGGACAGGGCGGAAGACCCAGTACTTC. Translating gives CASSPRTGRKTQYF.

This rearrangement joins TRBV4-1 to TRBJ1-2, with TRBD1 matching over 9 bases. This CDR3 is 14 amino acids long. J was trimmed by 6 bases and V by 2 bases; bases with no gene match: 4. Germline V CDR1 and CDR2: MGHRA, YSYEKL. CDR3 amino acids: CASSQTRDRDGYTF. The CDR3 bases are TGCGCCAGCAGCCAAACCCGGGACAGGGATGGCTACACCTTC.

This rearrangement joins TRBV5-1 to TRBJ2-2, with D tentatively TRBD1 (6 bases). Trimming pared 4 bases from V and 1 base from J, leaving 17 bases between. Germline V CDR1 and CDR2: SGHRS, YFSETQ. There are 17 residues in the CDR3. CDR3 bases: TGCGCCAGCAGCCCTCCGGGACACCGGGAGAACACCGGGGAGCTGTTTTTT. It is translated as CASSPPGHRENTGELFF.

This chain links TRBV27 with TRBJ1-1; D remains unclear. The CDR3 is 16 amino acids. Trimming cost V 3 bases and J 0 bases, with 14 bases left between them. Per germline, CDR1 MNHEY and CDR2 SMNVEV (reference sequence). The CDR3: CASSFHRATMNTEAFF. CDR3 DNA sequence: TGTGCCAGCAGTTTTCACCGGGCCACAATGAACACTGAAGCTTTCTTT.

The chain combines TRBV4-1 with TRBJ1-1, with D possibly matching TRBD1 (5 bases). Trimming removed 3 bases at V and 1 base at J, with 12 bases between. The CDR3 is 15 amino acids. Germline CDR1 is MGHRA and CDR2 is YSYEKL. Written as DNA, the CDR3 is TGCGCCAGCAGCCAGCCCTCCGGGACGAACACTGAAGCTTTCTTT. Its protein product is CASSQPSGTNTEAFF.

The chain employs TRBV3-1 (or the pseudogene TRBV3-2) and TRBJ1-6, with D unclear. The V end lost 0 bases, the J end lost 7 bases, and 10 bases lay between the germline ends. This CDR3 region has 15 residues. Germline V gene lookup returns CDR1 LGHDT and CDR2 YNNKEL (reference sequence). The CDR3 here is CASSQEVIRNSPLHF. In DNA, the CDR3 is TGTGCCAGCAGCCAAGAAGTCATTCGGAATTCACCCCTCCACTTT.

This sequence joins TRBV2 and TRBJ2-3; 8 bases map to TRBD1. This CDR3 spans 15 amino acids. Germline loops: CDR1 SNHLY, CDR2 FYNNEI. With V trimmed by 6 bases and J by 0 bases, 5 bases remained unmatched. In DNA, the CDR3 is TGTGCCAGCAGGGATCGGACAGGGAGCACAGATACGCAGTATTTT. Its protein product is CASRDRTGSTDTQYF.